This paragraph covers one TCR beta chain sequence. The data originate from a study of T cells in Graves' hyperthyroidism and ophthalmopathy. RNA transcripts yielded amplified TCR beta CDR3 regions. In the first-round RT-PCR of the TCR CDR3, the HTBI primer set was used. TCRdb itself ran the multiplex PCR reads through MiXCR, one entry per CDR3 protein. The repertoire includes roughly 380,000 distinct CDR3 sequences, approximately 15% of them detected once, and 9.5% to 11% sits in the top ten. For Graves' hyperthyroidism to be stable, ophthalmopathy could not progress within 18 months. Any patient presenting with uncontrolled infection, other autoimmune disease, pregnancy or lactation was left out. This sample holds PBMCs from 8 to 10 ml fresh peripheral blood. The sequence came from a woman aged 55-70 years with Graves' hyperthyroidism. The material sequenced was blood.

This CDR3 reads CASSVRDREGRGANVLTF. The DNA of the CDR3 is TGTGCCAGCAGCGTCCGGGACAGGGAAGGGAGGGGGGCCAACGTCCTGACTTTC. V gene TRBV27 combines with J gene TRBJ2-6, with 9 bases matching TRBD1. After removal of 6 bases from V and 4 bases from J, the junction contained 13 bases not matched to a gene. CDR1 and CDR2 from the germline V gene are MNHEY and SMNVEV (reference sequence). The CDR3 runs 18 residues.